The 6 T cell receptor beta chains presented below share a single source sample, sequenced in a study of regulatory and conventional T cells in RAG deficiency. The method was immunoSEQ multiplex PCR; TCRdb's version includes in-frame clones alone and lacks a portion of them. The repertoire holds 30,000 to 35,000 clones, with 70% to 80% as singletons. Conventional CD4+ T cells were sorted from blood as CD25-low CD127-high cells. This sample was also put to use in a study of regulatory T cells. That source reports: Primers: 52 TRBV forward and 13 TRBJ reverse.

The sequencing input was CD4+ effector T cells sorted from blood. These receptors originate from a human donor in good health.

The rearrangement links TRBV2 to TRBJ2-6; 9 positions match TRBD1. In germline, CDR1 is SNHLY, CDR2 FYNNEI. This CDR3 contains 16 residues. The V gene end was trimmed by 3 bases and the J gene end by 1 base; junction bases not matched to a gene: 1. The CDR3 region has the DNA TGTGCCAGCAGTGAGGGACAGGGATCTGGGGCCAACGTCCTGACTTTC. This sequence encodes CASSEGQGSGANVLTF.

This sequence joins TRBV5-1 and TRBJ2-1, with 7 bases lining up with TRBD2. With V trimmed by 3 bases and J by 1 base, 4 bases remained unmatched. Germline assignment: CDR1 SGHRS and CDR2 YFSETQ. This CDR3 is 15 amino acids long. Here the CDR3 reads CASSYGGISYNEQFF. The CDR3 DNA sequence: TGCGCCAGCAGCTACGGGGGGATTTCCTACAATGAGCAGTTCTTC.

The rearrangement joins TRBV15 to TRBJ2-2; TRBD2 agrees at 9 bases. Germline lookup yields CDR1 LNHNV and CDR2 YYDKDF (reference sequence). This CDR3 is built from 18 residues. V dropped 0 bases and J dropped 2; count of bases not matched to a gene: 7. CDR3 loop: CATSRDIAGVGNTGELFF. In nucleotides, the CDR3 is TGTGCCACCAGCAGAGATATAGCGGGGGTCGGTAACACCGGGGAGCTGTTTTTT.

This sequence joins TRBV9 and TRBJ1-5; D uncertain. The V gene lost 0 bases and the J gene lost 4 bases, with 5 bases spanning the gap. The germline V gene has CDR1 SGDLS and CDR2 YYNGEE. The CDR3 sequence is 13 residues long. CDR3 sequence: CASSVGENQPQHF. The CDR3 DNA sequence: TGTGCCAGCAGCGTAGGAGAGAATCAGCCCCAGCATTTT. The variable domain in full, completed from reference TRBV9 and TRBJ1-5, reads DSGVTQTPKHLITATGQRVTLRCSPRSGDLSVYWYQQSLDQGLQFLIQYYNGEERAKGNILERFSAQQFPDLHSELNLSSLELGDSALYFCASSVGENQPQHFGDGTRLSIL.

A few counts support this clone. The gene calls are TRBV7-9 and TRBJ1-5, with D possibly being TRBD1 (5 bases). Germline V gene lookup returns CDR1 SEHNR and CDR2 FQNEAQ (reference sequence). The CDR3 is made up of 13 amino acids. The V and J ends lost 4 bases and 4 bases respectively, with 8 bases between them. The CDR3 nucleotides are TGTGCCAGCAGCTCTGAGGGGAATCAGCCCCAGCATTTT. Encoded protein: CASSSEGNQPQHF.

As DNA, the CDR3 is TGTGCCAGCAGTATTATGGGTAGCGGCTACACCTTC. Amino acid sequence: CASSIMGSGYTF. The chain is built from TRBV28 and TRBJ1-2; D unresolved. CDR1 is MDHEN, CDR2 SYDVKM, per germline. The CDR3 length is 12 residues. With 5 bases removed from V and 8 bases from J, the gap between germline ends came to 12 bases.